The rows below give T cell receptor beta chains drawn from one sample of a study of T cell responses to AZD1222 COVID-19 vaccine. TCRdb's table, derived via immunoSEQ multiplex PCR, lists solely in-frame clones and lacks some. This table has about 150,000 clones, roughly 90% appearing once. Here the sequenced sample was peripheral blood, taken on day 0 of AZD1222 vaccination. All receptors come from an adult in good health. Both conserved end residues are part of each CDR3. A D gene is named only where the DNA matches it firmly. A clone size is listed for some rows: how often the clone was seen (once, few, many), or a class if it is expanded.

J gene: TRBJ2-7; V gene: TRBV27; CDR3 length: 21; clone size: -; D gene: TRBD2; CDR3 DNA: TGTGCCAGCAGTGCCCTTACACCGGGACTAGCGGGAAAAAGGAGCTCCTACGAGCAGTACTTC; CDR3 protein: CASSALTPGLAGKRSSYEQYF
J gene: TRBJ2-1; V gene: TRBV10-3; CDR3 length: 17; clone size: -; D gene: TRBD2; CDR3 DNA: TGTGCCATCAGTGATAAGGGCTTTAGCGGGAGCTCCAATGAGCAGTTCTTC; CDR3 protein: CAISDKGFSGSSNEQFF
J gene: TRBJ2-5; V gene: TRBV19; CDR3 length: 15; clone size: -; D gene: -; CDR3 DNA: TGTGCCAGTAGTATACGGACGGGCTACCAAGAGACCCAGTACTTC; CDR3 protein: CASSIRTGYQETQYF
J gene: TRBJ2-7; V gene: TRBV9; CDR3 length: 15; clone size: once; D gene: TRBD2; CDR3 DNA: TGTGCCAGCAGCCACAGCACTAGCGGGGCCTACGAGCAGTACTTC; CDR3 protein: CASSHSTSGAYEQYF
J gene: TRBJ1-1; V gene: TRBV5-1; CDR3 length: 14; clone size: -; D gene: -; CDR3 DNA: TGCGCCAGCAGCTTGGTAGGGGGAAACACTGAAGCTTTCTTT; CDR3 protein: CASSLVGGNTEAFF
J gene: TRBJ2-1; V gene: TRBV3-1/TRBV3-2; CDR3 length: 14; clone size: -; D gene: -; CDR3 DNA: TGTGCCAGCAGCCCACCTATCGTCGGTGGTGAGCAGTTCTTC; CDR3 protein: CASSPPIVGGEQFF
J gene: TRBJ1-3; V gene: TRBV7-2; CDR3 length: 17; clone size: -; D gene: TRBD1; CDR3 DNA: TGTGCCAGCAGCAACACACAGGGGGTTTTTGCTGGAAACACCATATATTTT; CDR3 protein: CASSNTQGVFAGNTIYF
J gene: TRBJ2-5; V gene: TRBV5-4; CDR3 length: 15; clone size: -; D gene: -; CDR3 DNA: TGTGCCAGCAGCACGGGACGCCCCTCCCAAGAGACCCAGTACTTC; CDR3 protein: CASSTGRPSQETQYF
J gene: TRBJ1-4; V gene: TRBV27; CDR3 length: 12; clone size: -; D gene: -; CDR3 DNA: TGTGCCAGCAGTTTAAGGGGTGAAAAACTGTTTTTT; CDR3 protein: CASSLRGEKLFF
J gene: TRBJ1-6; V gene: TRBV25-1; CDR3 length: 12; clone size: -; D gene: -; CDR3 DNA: TGTGCCAGCAGTGAATGGGTAGGACCCCTCCACTTT; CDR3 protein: CASSEWVGPLHF
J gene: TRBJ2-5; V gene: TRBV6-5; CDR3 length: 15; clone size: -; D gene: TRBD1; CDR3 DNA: TGTGCCAGCAGTTACTCACAGGGGTTCCAAGAGACCCAGTACTTC; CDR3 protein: CASSYSQGFQETQYF
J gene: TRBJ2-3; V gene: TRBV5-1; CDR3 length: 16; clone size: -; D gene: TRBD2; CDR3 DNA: TGCGCCAGCAGCCCGGGACTAGCGGGAGCATCGGATACGCAGTATTTT; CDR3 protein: CASSPGLAGASDTQYF
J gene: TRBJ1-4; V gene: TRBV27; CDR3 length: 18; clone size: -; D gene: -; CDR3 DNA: TGTGCCAGCAGTTTGAGGGGGGGTATATACCCAACTAATGAAAAACTGTTTTTT; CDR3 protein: CASSLRGGIYPTNEKLFF
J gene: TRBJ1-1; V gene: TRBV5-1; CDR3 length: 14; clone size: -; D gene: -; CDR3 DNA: TGCGCCAGCAGTGAGAGCGGACAGAACACTGAAGCTTTCTTT; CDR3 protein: CASSESGQNTEAFF
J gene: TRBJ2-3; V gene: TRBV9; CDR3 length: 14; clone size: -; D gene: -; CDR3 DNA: TGTGCCAGCAGCGTCGGAGTTCGGCGCGATACGCAGTATTTT; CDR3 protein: CASSVGVRRDTQYF
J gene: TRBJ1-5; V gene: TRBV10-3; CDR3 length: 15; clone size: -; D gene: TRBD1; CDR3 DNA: TGTGCCATCAGTGATCTCAGGGGGGGCAATCAGCCCCAGCATTTT; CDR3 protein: CAISDLRGGNQPQHF
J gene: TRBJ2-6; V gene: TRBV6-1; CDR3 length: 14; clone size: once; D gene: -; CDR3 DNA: TGTGCCAGCAGTGAAGGGGACGGGGCCAACGTCCTGACTTTC; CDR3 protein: CASSEGDGANVLTF
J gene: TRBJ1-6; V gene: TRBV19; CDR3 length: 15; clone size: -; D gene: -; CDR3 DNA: TGTGCCAGTAGCCCAGAGGCAGGGCAAGGTTCACCCCTCCACTTT; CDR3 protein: CASSPEAGQGSPLHF
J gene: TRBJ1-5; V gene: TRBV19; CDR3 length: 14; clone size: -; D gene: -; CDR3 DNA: TGTGCCAGTAGTATTAAACAGGGAGGTCAGCCCCAGCATTTT; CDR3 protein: CASSIKQGGQPQHF
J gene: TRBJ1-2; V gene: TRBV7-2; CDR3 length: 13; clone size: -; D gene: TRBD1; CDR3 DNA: TGTGCCAGCAGCCCGGACAGGGACTATGGCTACACCTTC; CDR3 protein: CASSPDRDYGYTF
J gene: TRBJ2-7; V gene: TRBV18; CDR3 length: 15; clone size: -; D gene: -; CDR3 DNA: TGTGCCAGCTCACCAGCAGGGGGGTTCTCCTACGAGCAGTACTTC; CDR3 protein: CASSPAGGFSYEQYF
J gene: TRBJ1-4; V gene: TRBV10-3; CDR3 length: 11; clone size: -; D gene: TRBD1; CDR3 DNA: TGTGCCACCGAGGACAGGGGAAAACTGTTTTTT; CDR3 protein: CATEDRGKLFF
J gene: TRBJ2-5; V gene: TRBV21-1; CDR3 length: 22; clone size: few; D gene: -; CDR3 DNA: TGTGCCAGCAGCAAAGATCCCGGACTGAAAGAAGTCCGCCCTTGGTACCAAGAGACCCAGTACTTC; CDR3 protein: CASSKDPGLKEVRPWYQETQYF
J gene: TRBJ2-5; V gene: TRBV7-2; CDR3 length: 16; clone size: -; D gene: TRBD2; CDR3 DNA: TGTGCCAGCAGCTTAGCGCGAGGGACTAGCAGGGAGACCCAGTACTTC; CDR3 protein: CASSLARGTSRETQYF
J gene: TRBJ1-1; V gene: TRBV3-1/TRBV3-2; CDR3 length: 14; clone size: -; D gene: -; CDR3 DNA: TGTGCCAGCAGCCAAGGACCCCCGGGCACTGAAGCTTTCTTT; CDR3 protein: CASSQGPPGTEAFF
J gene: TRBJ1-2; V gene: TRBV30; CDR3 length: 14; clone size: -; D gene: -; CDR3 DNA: TGTGCCAGACACCCGGGGGGGACTAACTATGGCTACACCTTC; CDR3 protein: CARHPGGTNYGYTF
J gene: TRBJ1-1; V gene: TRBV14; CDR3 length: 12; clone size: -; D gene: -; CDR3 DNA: TGTGCCAGCAACTCCCTGGGCACTGAAGCTTTCTTT; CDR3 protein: CASNSLGTEAFF
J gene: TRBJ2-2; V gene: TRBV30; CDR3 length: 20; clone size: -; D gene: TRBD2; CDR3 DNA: TGTGCCTGGAGTGTCGAGACGGGCGATAGCGGGAGGGCGAACACCGGGGAGCTGTTTTTT; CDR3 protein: CAWSVETGDSGRANTGELFF